This TCR beta chain stems from a study of siplizumab effects on memory and regulatory T cells (dated by TCRdb to about 2019). Broadly, across the study: The study looked at the effect of siplizumab, an anti-CD2 antibody, on alloreactive T-cell subsets in allogeneic mixed lymphocyte reactions made from human PBMCs. What the research found in general, with its limitations: Among mappable alloreactive CD4+ clones, the Treg-derived fraction averaged around 69% with siplizumab versus roughly 25% in control reactions. The suppressive function of proliferating Tregs from siplizumab cultures was not functionally confirmed. Compared with memory T cells, unstimulated naive T cells appeared more diverse, and naive cells seemed to make a substantial contribution to the alloresponse. Roughly 75-97% of proliferating CD4+ or CD8+ clones could not be assigned a naive or memory phenotype. Sequences below about 10^-5 frequency were poorly captured, so only a minor fraction of alloreactive clones could be mapped to unstimulated subsets. The cumulative frequency of alloreactive sequences that could be traced back to unstimulated CD4+ memory T cells was significantly reduced by siplizumab.

Between the V and J ends, shortened by 4 bases and 6 bases respectively, the junction contains 5 bases. The CDR3 holds 11 amino acids from the cysteine to the phenylalanine. Only CDR3 DNA is held: 33 bases, read in frame from base 1. CDR1 and CDR2 were assigned from the germline V gene (reference sequence) as LNHDA and SQIVND. Receptor libraries were prepared by the immunoSEQ multiplex PCR assay. The deep sequencing platform assayed 90,000 to 100,000 TCR templates per sample. Genomic DNA extracted from sorted T cells was the material used for TCRbeta CDR3 sequencing. Per the authors' processing: The R programming language was used for the clonal analysis of the TCRbeta CDR3 data. Alloreactive CD4+ and CD8+ clones were defined by comparing unstimulated samples with post-reaction CFSE-low samples. Regulatory or non-regulatory origin was assigned to alloreactive CD4+ clones by matching of sequences to sorted unstimulated Treg and non-Treg repertoires. TCRdb took this table from immuneACCESS and kept in-frame rearrangements with V and J called. Such tables lack part of the clones; where checked against another copy, unresolved V genes explain under half of the gap, and the rest is unexplained. That table gives V, J and clone size, and the DNA gave D and trimming. The sample contains some 100,000 clones, approximately 97% of them found a single time. Of the sample, roughly 0.031% is held by the ten largest clones.

Concerning this clone: Which antigen it targets is not known. No much larger clone exists at a distance of one base, and base qualities are not known.

Unstimulated CD4+ memory cells were also sequenced in three donor pairs, together with CD4+ naive, CD8+ TEMRA, CD8+ naive and CD8+ effector memory subsets. Sorted unstimulated T cells, along with proliferating T cells recovered from mixed lymphocyte reactions, underwent TCRbeta CDR3 sequencing. Fresh whole blood from about 11 HLA-typed healthy donors was used as the source from which PBMCs were isolated. The receptor was isolated from a human donor in good health. This chain is built from TRBV19 and TRBJ2-3; a tentative D call is TRBD1 (5 bases match). Sequenced input: naive CD4+ T cells sorted from blood. Sample cell subset or site, as interpreted from the label and publication: unstimulated naive T cells. For the CDR3, the sequence is CASSKGDTQYF. The bases are TGTGCCAGTAGTAAGGGGGATACGCAGTATTTT. Supplemented by the reference TRBV19 and TRBJ2-3 proteins around the CDR3, the complete variable domain is DGGITQSPKYLFRKEGQNVTLSCEQNLNHDAMYWYRQDPGQGLRLIYYSQIVNDFQKGDIAEGYSVSREKKESFPLTVTSAQKNPTAFYLCASSKGDTQYFGPGTRLTVL.